The rows below give T cell receptor beta chains drawn from one sample of a study of shared clonotypes between healthy human individuals. The data were produced by immunoSEQ multiplex PCR, yet TCRdb's version contains in-frame clones alone and is incomplete. The sample includes about 2.1 million clones, roughly 95% of them seen just once. The sequenced sample consisted of naive CD8+ T cells from PBMCs. The receptors were gathered from a man aged 18-30 years in good health. Some clones in this sample may be carry-over from other donors' samples. Each CDR3 is given with its conserved first and last residue. The order of the fields is clone size, J gene, V gene, D gene, CDR3 protein, CDR3 DNA. The D gene is left open where the match is weak. A clone size is listed for some rows: how often the clone was seen (once, few, many), or a class if it is expanded.

.,TRBJ1-5,TRBV13,.,CASSTGTPGGQPQHF,TGTGCCAGCAGCACCGGGACCCCCGGGGGCCAGCCCCAGCATTTT
.,TRBJ2-1,TRBV4-1,.,CASSHPPPNEQFF,TGCGCCAGCAGCCACCCACCCCCCAATGAGCAGTTCTTC
.,TRBJ2-3,TRBV27,TRBD1,CASSSNRGSRADRYTQYF,TGTGCCAGCAGTTCAAACAGGGGGAGTAGGGCTGATCGGTATACGCAGTATTTT
.,TRBJ1-3,TRBV4-1,.,CASSHGGNTIYF,TGCGCCAGCAGCCATGGCGGAAACACCATATATTTT
.,TRBJ2-3,TRBV27,.,CASSLKAGRMTDTQYF,TGTGCCAGCAGTTTAAAGGCAGGGCGAATGACAGATACGCAGTATTTT
.,TRBJ1-5,TRBV27,TRBD1,CASSRGTGSNQPQHF,TGTGCCAGCAGTCGTGGGACAGGGAGCAATCAGCCCCAGCATTTT
.,TRBJ2-7,TRBV6-1,.,CASSEIGLNYEQYF,TGTGCCAGCAGTGAGATCGGCCTAAACTACGAGCAGTACTTC
.,TRBJ1-2,TRBV7-8,.,CASSLDVESEAFYGYTF,TGTGCCAGCAGCTTAGATGTCGAATCAGAGGCCTTCTATGGCTACACCTTC
.,TRBJ1-1,TRBV28,.,CASSLRAELPEAFF,TGTGCCAGCAGTTTAAGAGCTGAGTTGCCTGAAGCTTTCTTT
.,TRBJ1-2,TRBV2,TRBD1,CASSEVGTGGDGYTF,TGTGCCAGCAGTGAGGTGGGGACAGGGGGCGATGGCTACACCTTC
.,TRBJ2-7,TRBV5-4,TRBD2,CASSSLTGGPGEYF,TGTGCCAGCAGCTCGCTCACGGGAGGCCCTGGGGAGTACTTC
.,TRBJ2-2,TRBV7-6,.,CASSLNRRINTGELFF,TGTGCCAGCAGCTTGAACAGGCGGATAAACACCGGGGAGCTGTTTTTT
.,TRBJ1-3,TRBV7-3,.,CASSLNPGNTIYF,TGTGCCAGCAGCTTAAATCCGGGAAACACCATATATTTT
.,TRBJ2-2,TRBV28,.,CAANGVLGAGELFF,TGTGCAGCCAATGGAGTGTTAGGGGCCGGGGAGCTGTTTTTT
.,TRBJ1-1,TRBV28,.,CASSLLGTKSEAFF,TGTGCCAGCAGTTTACTCGGGACTAAGTCTGAAGCTTTCTTT
.,TRBJ2-5,TRBV9,.,CASSVGAGTPTQYF,TGTGCCAGCAGCGTGGGGGCCGGGACTCCGACCCAGTACTTC
.,TRBJ2-2,TRBV18,.,CASSRSRGELFF,TGTGCCAGCTCACGTTCGAGAGGGGAGCTGTTTTTT
.,TRBJ1-4,TRBV5-7,TRBD1,CASSCEGQGYEKLFF,TGTGCCAGCAGCTGTGAGGGACAGGGGTATGAAAAACTGTTTTTT
.,TRBJ2-7,TRBV5-4,.,CASSLVGTSYEQYF,TGTGCCAGCAGCTTGGTTGGGACTTCCTACGAGCAGTACTTC
.,TRBJ2-7,TRBV10-3,.,CAISGRTLDEQYF,TGTGCCATCAGTGGCCGAACCCTGGACGAGCAGTACTTC
.,TRBJ1-2,TRBV7-9,.,CASSPSGYTF,TGTGCCAGCAGCCCTTCTGGCTACACCTTC
few,TRBJ1-1,TRBV27,.,CASRAGVTEAFF,TGTGCCAGCAGAGCTGGGGTGACTGAAGCTTTCTTT
.,TRBJ2-7,TRBV7-2,.,CASSPHPGRRGSYEQYF,TGTGCCAGCAGCCCCCACCCCGGGAGAAGGGGATCCTACGAGCAGTACTTC
.,TRBJ1-1,TRBV5-1,.,CASSLGGTPNTEAFF,TGCGCCAGCAGCTTGGGAGGGACACCGAACACTGAAGCTTTCTTT
.,TRBJ1-1,TRBV7-2,TRBD1,CASSLSYRGQGNTEAFF,TGTGCCAGCAGCCTCAGCTATAGGGGACAGGGGAACACTGAAGCTTTCTTT
.,TRBJ1-5,TRBV28,.,CASRSRGPNSNQPQHF,TGTGCCAGCCGTAGCAGGGGACCGAATAGCAATCAGCCCCAGCATTTT
.,TRBJ2-1,TRBV27,TRBD2,CASSLSSGRTYNEQFF,TGTGCCAGCAGTCTCTCTAGCGGGAGGACGTACAATGAGCAGTTCTTC
.,TRBJ2-1,TRBV27,TRBD2,CASSSPASGSYNEQFF,TGTGCCAGCAGTTCCCCAGCTAGCGGGAGTTATAATGAGCAGTTCTTC
.,TRBJ2-2,TRBV19,.,CASSMVAARTGELFF,TGTGCCAGTAGTATGGTGGCGGCCCGTACCGGGGAGCTGTTTTTT
.,TRBJ2-1,TRBV30,.,CAWTEGSSYNEQFF,TGTGCCTGGACGGAGGGAAGCTCCTACAATGAGCAGTTCTTC
.,TRBJ2-5,TRBV10-3,.,CAIRERGQETQYF,TGTGCCATCAGGGAAAGAGGGCAAGAGACCCAGTACTTC
.,TRBJ2-7,TRBV28,.,CASSSPVGTPYEQYF,TGTGCCAGCAGTTCCCCCGTCGGGACACCCTACGAGCAGTACTTC
.,TRBJ2-3,TRBV10-3,.,CAISAGLLTDTQYF,TGTGCCATCAGTGCGGGACTGCTCACAGATACGCAGTATTTT
.,TRBJ2-7,TRBV29-1,.,CSVNGGYEQYF,TGCAGCGTAAATGGCGGCTACGAGCAGTACTTC
.,TRBJ1-3,TRBV7-2,.,CASSLDRTVGNTIYF,TGTGCCAGCAGCTTAGACCGGACGGTTGGAAACACCATATATTTT
.,TRBJ1-5,TRBV18,.,CASSPARDMSQPQHF,TGTGCCAGCTCACCAGCCCGGGACATGAGTCAGCCCCAGCATTTT
.,TRBJ2-3,TRBV5-1,.,CASTPWVGQAPDTQYF,TGCGCCAGCACACCCTGGGTGGGGCAAGCCCCAGATACGCAGTATTTT
once,TRBJ2-7,TRBV15,.,CATSRDLEGTYEQYF,TGTGCCACCAGCAGAGATTTGGAAGGGACCTACGAGCAGTACTTC
.,TRBJ2-1,TRBV10-3,TRBD2,CAISFGTSGSHNNEQFF,TGTGCCATCAGTTTCGGGACTAGCGGGAGCCACAACAATGAGCAGTTCTTC
.,TRBJ2-3,TRBV7-6,TRBD2,CASSSAGVAFTDTQYF,TGTGCCAGCAGCTCCGCGGGAGTGGCCTTCACAGATACGCAGTATTTT
.,TRBJ1-1,TRBV14,.,CASSQDSYMNTEAFF,TGTGCCAGCAGCCAAGATTCGTACATGAACACTGAAGCTTTCTTT
.,TRBJ2-5,TRBV12-5,.,CASGLAPPQYF,TGTGCTAGTGGTTTGGCCCCCCCCCAGTACTTC
once,TRBJ2-7,TRBV19,TRBD2,CASSPRTSGRPSYEQYF,TGTGCCAGTAGTCCTCGGACTAGCGGGAGGCCCTCCTACGAGCAGTACTTC
.,TRBJ2-7,TRBV6-4,TRBD1,CASSAHAGQGYEQYF,TGTGCCAGCAGTGCCCATGCGGGACAGGGCTACGAGCAGTACTTC
.,TRBJ2-5,TRBV29-1,.,CLRRGKGETQYF,TGTCTGCGGAGGGGTAAGGGGGAGACCCAGTACTTC
.,TRBJ1-3,TRBV28,.,CASSLRPPGNTIYF,TGTGCCAGCAGTTTAAGGCCACCTGGAAACACCATATATTTT
.,TRBJ2-7,TRBV2,TRBD1,CASAARGTGLDEQYF,TGTGCCAGCGCGGCGAGAGGGACAGGGTTGGACGAGCAGTACTTC
.,TRBJ2-1,TRBV18,.,CASSPASVWDEQFF,TGTGCCAGCTCACCCGCCTCTGTTTGGGATGAGCAGTTCTTC
.,TRBJ1-1,TRBV11-2,TRBD1,CASSLWGQGIMNTEAFF,TGTGCCAGCAGCTTGTGGGGACAGGGAATAATGAACACTGAAGCTTTCTTT
once,TRBJ2-7,TRBV6-1,.,CASSAPGDQYF,TGTGCCAGCAGTGCCCCTGGTGATCAGTACTTC
.,TRBJ2-7,TRBV28,TRBD2,CASSPPGGFEQYF,TGTGCCAGCAGCCCCCCGGGGGGGTTCGAGCAGTACTTC
.,TRBJ2-1,TRBV27,.,CASSLQGYRYNEQFF,TGTGCCAGCAGCCTCCAGGGGTACCGCTACAATGAGCAGTTCTTC
.,TRBJ2-7,TRBV28,TRBD1,CARITGERLRDEQYF,TGTGCCAGGATTACAGGGGAAAGATTACGCGACGAGCAGTACTTC
.,TRBJ1-4,TRBV18,TRBD1,CASSPLRTGGDEKLFF,TGTGCCAGCTCACCCCTGAGGACAGGGGGCGATGAAAAACTGTTTTTT